The T cell receptor (beta chain) under discussion was sequenced for a study of T-cell reconstitution after alpha-beta-depleted transplantation in children listed by TCRdb under 2016. For the wider study: The study quantitatively tracked T-cell immune reconstitution after TCRalphabeta/CD19-depleted allogeneic hematopoietic cell transplantation in children using TCR repertoire profiling.

The CDR3 contains 14 residues, cysteine and phenylalanine counted. Only CDR3 DNA is held: 42 bases, read in frame from base 1. This clonotype was detected ten times or more. Its antigen specificity is not known. No much larger clone exists at a distance of one base, and base qualities are not known. The library was made by PCR. The sequencer was an Illumina HiSeq 2500. TCR library preparation used molecular barcoding, with unique molecular identifiers applied to normalize quantification of the TCRbeta repertoire. TCRdb redid the processing of the public reads, applying fastp at Q25 and MiXCR, and retained in-frame beta chains. Every distinct CDR3 protein forms one entry, paired with its most common genes and DNA. This sample comprises 400,000 to 500,000 distinct CDR3 sequences, around 9.9% of them detected only once. The biggest ten clones account for 5% to 6.5% of the sample.

The chain couples TRBV21-1 to TRBJ2-7; TRBD1 was called by the table and not checked on the DNA. TRBV21-1 is deemed a pseudogene. The sample consisted of PBMCs from the stem cell graft donor, taken from the stem cell graft. This clonotype originated in a human donor who donated a stem cell graft to a child with acute myeloid leukemia. The CDR3 region reads CASPQGASSYEQYF. The DNA is TGTGCCAGTCCCCAGGGGGCGAGCTCCTACGAGCAGTACTTC.